This T cell receptor (beta chain) is from a study of cytomegalovirus exposure and HLA in healthy donors. Study-wide background: Of several hundred genotyped donors, 80% to 85% grouped in the Caucasian-associated ancestry cluster.

The PCR employed 60 Vbeta primers together with 13 Jbeta primers. Generated by immunoSEQ multiplex PCR, the TCRdb table keeps only in-frame clones and is missing some. The table shows some 180,000 clones, with around 84% occurring only once. Regarding the study as a whole: It was reported that the classifier diagnosed cytomegalovirus status with high specificity and sensitivity in both the original and validation cohorts. Earlier analysis yielded a pattern in which most TCR beta V segments were productive about 90% or about 30% of the time. A later analysis linked a missense variant in DCLRE1C to the trimming of TCR beta V and J genes.

Germline loops: CDR1 LNHDA, CDR2 SQIVND (reference sequence). CDR3 length: 16 amino acids. The junction had 8 bases not matched to a gene; V was cut back by 5 bases and J by 0 bases. Regarding this clone: Antigen specificity is unknown.

This clonotype was sampled from a man between 40 and 49 years old in good health and CMV-seropositive. The chain has TRBV19 and TRBJ2-3; 7 bases are shared with TRBD2. The material sequenced was PBMCs. CDR3 nucleotides: TGTGCCAGTAGTTTAGGGGCTAGCGGTAGCACAGATACGCAGTATTTT. The encoded protein is CASSLGASGSTDTQYF.